Following are 10 T cell receptor beta chains from one sample sequenced in a study of control samples from healthy donors and cancer patients. The assay was immunoSEQ multiplex PCR, and TCRdb's table has in-frame clones only and misses some. Counted here are around 110,000 clones, more than 85% occurring once; the ten biggest clones make up about 2.5%. Sequencing used blood. The source of these receptors is a man younger than 40 in good health.

This clone appeared a single time. In DNA form, the CDR3 reads TGCGCCAGCATTCTCATCAGGGTCACTGAAGCTTTCTTT. It is translated as CASILIRVTEAFF. This chain uses TRBV23-1 with TRBJ1-1; a weak D match, TRBD1 (5 bases). TRBV23-1 is placed among ORFs of uncertain function. CDR3 length: 13 amino acids. V was cut by 7 bases and J by 4 bases, with 13 bases left in between.

In this sample, this clone turned up once. The rearrangement links TRBV11-3 to TRBJ1-3, with 7 positions matching TRBD1. In germline, CDR1 is SGHNT, CDR2 YENEEA. Trimming at V came to 6 bases and at J to 2 bases, leaving 4 bases not matched to a gene. This CDR3 comprises 14 residues. CDR3 nucleotides: TGTGCCAGCAGTAACAGGGGAACTGGAAACACCATATATTTT. This codes for CASSNRGTGNTIYF.

This clone has just one count. This chain links TRBV7-2 with TRBJ2-2; D possibly matches TRBD1 or TRBD2 (6 bases each). The CDR3 runs to 18 residues. V was clipped by 7 bases and J by 2 bases, with 23 bases between them. The germline V gene encodes CDR1 SGHTA and CDR2 FQGNSA. The CDR3 loop is CASNVPWGRGTNTGELFF. In DNA, the CDR3 is TGTGCCAGCAACGTTCCTTGGGGTCGGGGGACAAACACCGGGGAGCTGTTTTTT.

Written as DNA, the CDR3 is TGCGCCAGCGGGCAGGGGGGGTACAATGAGCAGTTCTTC. This gives the protein CASGQGGYNEQFF. The chain joins TRBV10-2 to TRBJ2-1; the D gene could be TRBD1 or TRBD2 (7 bases each). CDR3 size: 13 residues. Trimming pared 8 bases from V and 4 bases from J, leaving 12 bases between. Germline V CDR1 and CDR2: WSHSY, SAAADI.

The chain couples TRBV7-9 to TRBJ1-2; 10 bases are a match to TRBD1. Germline CDR1 reads SEHNR; CDR2 reads FQNEAQ (reference sequence). J lost 5 bases, V lost 1 base, and 7 bases had no gene match. The CDR3 loop spans 16 amino acids. In nucleotides, the CDR3 is TGTGCCAGCAGCTTAGAGACAGGGGGCGCAACGTATGGCTACACCTTC. Translating it yields CASSLETGGATYGYTF.

The chain's CDR3 is CATAGTISNQPQHF. The CDR3, as DNA: TGTGCCACCGCGGGGACAATCAGCAATCAGCCCCAGCATTTT. The V and J genes are TRBV19 and TRBJ1-5, with D perhaps TRBD1 (6 bases). The CDR3 runs 14 residues. The V gene lost 10 bases and the J gene lost 1 base, with 14 bases spanning the gap. Germline CDR1 is LNHDA and CDR2 is SQIVND (reference sequence).

The chain combines TRBV4-1 with TRBJ2-7, with no clear D. The CDR3 has 13 residues. V shed 0 bases and J shed 6 bases, with 9 bases lying between them. CDR1 MGHRA and CDR2 YSYEKL come from the germline V gene. The CDR3 spells CASSQDLTSEQYV. DNA of the CDR3: TGCGCCAGCAGCCAAGACCTTACCAGCGAGCAGTACGTC.

The chain combines TRBV10-1 with TRBJ1-1; D unclear. Germline CDR1 WNHNN, CDR2 SYGVQD (reference sequence). The CDR3 runs to 13 residues. Trimming removed 6 bases at V and 1 base at J, with 9 bases between. The CDR3 nucleotides are TGCGCCAGCAGGCAGAGGGCGAACACTGAAGCTTTCTTT. This encodes CASRQRANTEAFF.

DNA of the CDR3: TGTGCCATCAGTCCCACCCCCGGGGCGGGGGGGCCGGTAGATACGCAGTATTTT. Translating it yields CAISPTPGAGGPVDTQYF. This chain uses TRBV10-3 with TRBJ2-3; TRBD2 matches at 9 bases. Per the germline V gene, CDR1 is ENHRY and CDR2 is SYGVKD. This CDR3 contains 18 residues. The J segment lost 5 bases and the V segment lost 5 bases, leaving 17 bases of the junction unmatched.

This chain joins TRBV28 and TRBJ1-1; D may be TRBD1 (6 bases). This CDR3 region has 15 residues. Between the trimmed V and J ends, which lost 5 bases and 1 base, there was a span of 14 bases. Per the germline V gene, CDR1 is MDHEN and CDR2 is SYDVKM. The CDR3 DNA reads TGTGCCAGCAGTCCATCGACAGGCCCGAACACTGAAGCTTTCTTT. This encodes CASSPSTGPNTEAFF.